These T cell receptor beta chains were read from a single sample in a study of blood T cell repertoires in COVID-19. Only in-frame clones appear in the TCRdb table, and some are missing; sequencing was by immunoSEQ multiplex PCR. Of approximately 250,000 clones in the sample, 88% were seen once. The sample consisted of PBMCs or T cells enriched from blood (not recorded which). Source of these receptors: an older woman in a cohort exposed to, infected with or recovered from COVID-19 (not recorded which). The CDR3 runs from the conserved cysteine through the conserved F or W. Fields, in order: D gene, V gene, J gene, clone size, CDR3 DNA, CDR3 protein. The D gene is left open where the match is weak. The size field is filled for only some rows; it gives once, few, many or a size class.

NA,TRBV6-1,TRBJ2-1,NA,TGTGCCAGCAGTGGTTACAGGGTCCTCTCCTACAATGAGCAGTTCTTC,CASSGYRVLSYNEQFF
NA,TRBV27,TRBJ2-5,NA,TGTGCCAGCAGTTTATCGGCCCTTGACAGACTCTTAGAGACCCAGTACTTC,CASSLSALDRLLETQYF
TRBD1,TRBV28,TRBJ1-2,few,TGTGCCAGCAGTTTAGGACAGGGGGCCTTAGTTAACTATGGCTACACCTTC,CASSLGQGALVNYGYTF
NA,TRBV25-1,TRBJ2-1,NA,TGTGCCAGCAGTGAACCGCGGACTCAAGGGAATGAGCAGTTCTTC,CASSEPRTQGNEQFF
TRBD1,TRBV11-2,TRBJ1-2,NA,TGTGCCAGCAGCTCACCCTCCGGGACAGGGTTATATCGGGGCTACACCTTC,CASSSPSGTGLYRGYTF
TRBD2,TRBV28,TRBJ2-1,NA,TGTGCCATAGCGGGGGCGAAGATGTTCTTC,CAIAGAKMFF
NA,TRBV9,TRBJ1-4,NA,TGTGCCAGCAGCTCCGGACAAGCAACTAATGAAAAACTGTTTTTT,CASSSGQATNEKLFF
NA,TRBV5-3,TRBJ1-3,NA,TGTGCCAGAAGCAATGTACAGGGAGGGGGAGATTCTGGAAACACCATATATTTT,CARSNVQGGGDSGNTIYF
TRBD2,TRBV10-3,TRBJ2-2,NA,TGTGCCATCAGCGGACTAGCGGGATCCGGGGAGCTGTTTTTT,CAISGLAGSGELFF
NA,TRBV24-1,TRBJ2-2,NA,TGTGCCACCAGTGCCCAATACACCGGGGAGCTGTTTTTT,CATSAQYTGELFF
NA,TRBV21-1,TRBJ2-7,NA,TGTGCCAGCAGCAAAGTGACGGGTTTCTACGAGCAGTACTTC,CASSKVTGFYEQYF
NA,TRBV15,TRBJ1-3,NA,TGTGCCACCAGCCAGACGCGGGGCTCTGGAAACACCATATATTTT,CATSQTRGSGNTIYF
TRBD1,TRBV27,TRBJ2-1,NA,TGTGCCAGCAGAAGGACAGGGAATAGAAATGAGCAGTTCTTC,CASRRTGNRNEQFF
NA,TRBV12-3/TRBV12-4,TRBJ1-5,NA,TGTGCCAGCAGTTTTGACGGGTATCAGCCCCAGCATTTT,CASSFDGYQPQHF
NA,TRBV27,TRBJ1-2,NA,TGTGCCAGCAGTTCGGGCTGGGGGGGCAGCTATGGCTACACCTTC,CASSSGWGGSYGYTF
TRBD2,TRBV7-7,TRBJ2-5,NA,TGTGCTAGCAGCTTAGTCTCCTTGGGACTAGCGCAAGAGACCCAGTACTTC,CASSLVSLGLAQETQYF
NA,TRBV28,TRBJ2-7,NA,TGTGCCAGCAGTTCTGGGGGGGGCGGCGAGCAGTACTTC,CASSSGGGGEQYF
NA,TRBV7-2,TRBJ1-1,NA,TGTGCCAGCAGCCTACAGGGTGCGTCCCCTGAAGCTTTCTTT,CASSLQGASPEAFF
NA,TRBV5-1,TRBJ1-5,NA,TGCGCCAGCAGCTTGGAGGGGAATAGCAATCAGCCCCAGCATTTT,CASSLEGNSNQPQHF
NA,TRBV7-9,TRBJ1-2,once,TGTGCCAGCAGCTTAGCAGGGAGGGTAAGCTATGGCTACACCTTC,CASSLAGRVSYGYTF
NA,TRBV5-6,TRBJ1-2,few,TGTGCCAGCAGCTTGACGGGGTCGCCTTCCTATGGCTACACCTTC,CASSLTGSPSYGYTF
NA,TRBV7-2,TRBJ1-6,few,TGTGCCAGCAGCTCTTCGACAGTCAATTCACCCCTCCACTTT,CASSSSTVNSPLHF
NA,TRBV15,TRBJ2-7,NA,TGTGCCACCAGCAGAGATGTCGTCGGCGAGCAGTACTTC,CATSRDVVGEQYF
TRBD1,TRBV12-3/TRBV12-4,TRBJ1-1,NA,TGTGCCACCGGGACAGGGCTGAACACTGAAGCTTTCTTT,CATGTGLNTEAFF
NA,TRBV12-3/TRBV12-4,TRBJ1-1,NA,TGTGCCAGCAGAAAAAGGAGCACTGAAGCTTTCTTT,CASRKRSTEAFF
NA,TRBV7-3,TRBJ2-2,NA,TGTGCCAGCAGCTCTACCCTACCATCGAACACCGGGGAGCTGTTTTTT,CASSSTLPSNTGELFF
TRBD2,TRBV5-8,TRBJ2-3,NA,TGTGCCAGCAGCAGGAGCCTGGCGGGAGCCACAGATACGCAGTATTTT,CASSRSLAGATDTQYF
TRBD1,TRBV20-1,TRBJ1-5,NA,TGCAGTGCTAGTGAGACAGGGTATCAGCCCCAGCATTTT,CSASETGYQPQHF
TRBD1,TRBV5-1,TRBJ1-6,once,TGCGCCAGCAGCTTGGTTGCAGGGGGCATAAACTCACCCCTCCACTTT,CASSLVAGGINSPLHF
NA,TRBV11-2,TRBJ2-7,NA,TGTGCCAGCAGCTTAGGTCGAGGAGCGGACGAGCAGTACTTC,CASSLGRGADEQYF
TRBD2,TRBV7-2,TRBJ2-1,NA,TGTGCCAGCAGCTCGCCGGGACTAGCCACCAATGAGCAGTTCTTC,CASSSPGLATNEQFF
NA,TRBV5-1,TRBJ1-1,few,TGCGCCAGCAGCCCCCGTGGGCCCCGGGGGACTGAAGCTTTCTTT,CASSPRGPRGTEAFF
TRBD1,TRBV7-9,TRBJ1-1,NA,TGTGCCAGCAACGACAGGGTAGGGGGAAACACTGAAGCTTTCTTT,CASNDRVGGNTEAFF
TRBD1,TRBV28,TRBJ1-5,NA,TGTGCCAGCAGTACCTTACAGGGGTCCCAGCATTTT,CASSTLQGSQHF
NA,TRBV19,TRBJ1-5,NA,TGTGCCAGTAGTACAGGGTCTCAGCCCCAGCATTTT,CASSTGSQPQHF
NA,TRBV13,TRBJ2-1,once,TGTGCCAGCAGCCATAGCTACAATGAGCAGTTCTTC,CASSHSYNEQFF
TRBD2,TRBV5-1,TRBJ2-3,NA,TGCGCCAGCAGCGATCCGACTAGCGGGAGTGGAGGGTGGGGAGATACGCAGTATTTT,CASSDPTSGSGGWGDTQYF
NA,TRBV10-3,TRBJ1-1,once,TGTGCCATCAGTGAGTCGAGTCAGGGGAACACTGAAGCTTTCTTT,CAISESSQGNTEAFF
NA,TRBV7-9,TRBJ2-7,NA,TGTGCCAGCCGGACTACTGGGAATGGCGAGCAGTACTTC,CASRTTGNGEQYF
NA,TRBV2,TRBJ1-4,once,TGTGCCAGCAGTGCAGGGACTAATGAAAAACTGTTTTTT,CASSAGTNEKLFF
NA,TRBV13,TRBJ1-5,NA,TGTGCCAGCAGCGGCCCCGGGCAGAGAGGGCAGCCCCAGCATTTT,CASSGPGQRGQPQHF
NA,TRBV24-1,TRBJ2-1,NA,TGTGCCACCAGTGATGGACTCTTTAATGAGCAGTTCTTC,CATSDGLFNEQFF
NA,TRBV25-1,TRBJ2-7,NA,TGTGCCAGCACCGGGGGTCTCCGACGGCAGTACTTC,CASTGGLRRQYF